This T cell receptor (beta chain) emerged from a study of technical replicates of blood from a few donors. Measured with immunoSEQ multiplex PCR; TCRdb has only the in-frame clones, and not every one. The sample has around 67,000 clones, roughly 95% seen once. The receptor comes from a human donor in good health. Sequenced sample: T cells isolated from PBMCs.

CDR3 sequence (DNA): TGTGCTAGTGGTTTGTCCAGGACAGGGCACCAAGAGACCCAGTACTTC. Translated: CASGLSRTGHQETQYF. V is TRBV12-5 and J is TRBJ2-5; 8 bases agree with TRBD1. The CDR3 covers 16 residues. Germline trimming cut 2 bases from V and 0 bases from J; bases unmatched to any gene: 5. Germline V gene sequence: CDR1 LGHNT, CDR2 FRNRAP.